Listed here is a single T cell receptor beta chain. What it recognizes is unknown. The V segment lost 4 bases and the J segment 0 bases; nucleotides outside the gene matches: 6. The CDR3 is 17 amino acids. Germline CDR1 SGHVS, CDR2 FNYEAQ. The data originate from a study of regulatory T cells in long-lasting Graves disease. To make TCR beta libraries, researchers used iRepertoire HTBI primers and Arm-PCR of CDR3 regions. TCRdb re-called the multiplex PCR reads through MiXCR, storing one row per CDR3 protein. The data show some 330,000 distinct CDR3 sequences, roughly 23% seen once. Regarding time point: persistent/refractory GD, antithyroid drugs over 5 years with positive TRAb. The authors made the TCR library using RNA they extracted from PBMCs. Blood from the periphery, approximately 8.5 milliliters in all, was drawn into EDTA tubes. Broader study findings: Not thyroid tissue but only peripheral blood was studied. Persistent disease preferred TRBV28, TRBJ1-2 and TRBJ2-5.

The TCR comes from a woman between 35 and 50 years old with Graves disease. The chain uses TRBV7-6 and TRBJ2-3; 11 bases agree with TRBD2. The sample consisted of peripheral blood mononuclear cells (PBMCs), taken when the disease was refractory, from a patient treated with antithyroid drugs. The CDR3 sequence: CASSYPGLAVSTDTQYF. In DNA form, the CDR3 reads TGTGCCAGCAGCTATCCGGGACTAGCGGTTAGCACAGATACGCAGTATTTT.